The TCR beta chain under discussion was sequenced for a study of cytotoxic CD8 clonotypes in ibrutinib-treated CLL. Turning to the study itself: Among patients, around 25 responded partially and 2 completely; roughly 15 then stayed remitted and around 12 progressed after median 68 months.

J was trimmed by 4 bases and V by 0 bases; bases with no gene match: 5. Germline values: CDR1 LGHNA, CDR2 YNFKEQ. CDR3 length: 15 amino acids. Sequencing was performed with immunoSEQ multiplex PCR; in TCRdb, only in-frame clones are kept and a portion is missing. The data hold tens of thousands of clones, with 65% to 75% observed a single time. A remark on this clone: Its antigen remains unknown.

General study findings and limits: At baseline, clonality was higher than in age-matched healthy donors and correlated with CD8+ counts. At ibrutinib response, clonality increased, and at progression it declined back toward baseline.

The chain joins TRBV4-2 to TRBJ1-2, with TRBD1 identical over 7 bases. The TCR originated in a human donor with chronic lymphocytic leukemia. Specimen: PBMCs, collected after 12 months of ibrutinib treatment. Written as DNA, the CDR3 is TGTGCCAGCAGCCAAGATTTCACAGGGGTCTATGGCTACACCTTC. It is translated as CASSQDFTGVYGYTF.